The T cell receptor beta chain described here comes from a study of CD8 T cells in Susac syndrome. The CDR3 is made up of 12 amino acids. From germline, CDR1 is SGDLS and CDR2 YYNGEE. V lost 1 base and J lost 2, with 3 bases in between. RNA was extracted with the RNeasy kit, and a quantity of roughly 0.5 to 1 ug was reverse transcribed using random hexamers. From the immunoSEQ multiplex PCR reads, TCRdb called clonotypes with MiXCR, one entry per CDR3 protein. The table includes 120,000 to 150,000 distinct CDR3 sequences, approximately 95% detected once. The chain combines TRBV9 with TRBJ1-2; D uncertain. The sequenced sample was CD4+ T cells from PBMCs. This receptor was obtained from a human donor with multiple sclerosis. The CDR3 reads CASSVSNYGYTF. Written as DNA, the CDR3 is TGTGCCAGCAGCGTATCGAACTATGGCTACACCTTC.